This T cell receptor beta chain was retrieved from a study of pediatric ulcerative colitis. CDR1 and CDR2 from the germline V gene are MNHEY and SMNVEV (reference sequence). V was pared by 2 bases and J by 6 bases, with 11 bases between. This CDR3 spans 14 amino acids. TCRdb keeps only in-frame clones here, not all; method: immunoSEQ multiplex PCR. The sample consists of fewer than 20,000 clones, roughly four fifths of them appearing once. One to two pinch biopsies were taken from the rectum during colonoscopy. This TCR was recovered from a boy aged 10-17 years with moderate ulcerative colitis. Material: gut tissue. The rearrangement links TRBV27 to TRBJ1-5, with D tentatively TRBD1 (6 bases). The CDR3 region is CASSLLGAGQPQHF. DNA of the CDR3: TGTGCCAGCAGTTTACTGGGGGCGGGTCAGCCCCAGCATTTT.